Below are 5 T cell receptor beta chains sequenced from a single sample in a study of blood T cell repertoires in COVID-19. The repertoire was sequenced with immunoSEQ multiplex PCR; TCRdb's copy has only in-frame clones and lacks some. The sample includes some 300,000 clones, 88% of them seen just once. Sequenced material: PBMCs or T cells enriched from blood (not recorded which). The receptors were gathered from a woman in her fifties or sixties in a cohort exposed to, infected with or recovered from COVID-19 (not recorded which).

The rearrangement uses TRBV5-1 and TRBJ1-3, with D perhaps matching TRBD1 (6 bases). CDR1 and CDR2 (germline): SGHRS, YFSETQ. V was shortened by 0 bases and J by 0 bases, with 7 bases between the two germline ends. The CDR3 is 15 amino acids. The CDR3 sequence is CASSLEGGSGNTIYF. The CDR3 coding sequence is TGCGCCAGCAGCTTGGAAGGGGGCTCTGGAAACACCATATATTTT. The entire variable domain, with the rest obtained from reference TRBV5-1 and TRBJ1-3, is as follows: KAGVTQTPRYLIKTRGQQVTLSCSPISGHRSVSWYQQTPGQGLQFLFEYFSETQRNKGNFPGRFSGRQFSNSRSEMNVSTLELGDSALYLCASSLEGGSGNTIYFGEGSWLTVV.

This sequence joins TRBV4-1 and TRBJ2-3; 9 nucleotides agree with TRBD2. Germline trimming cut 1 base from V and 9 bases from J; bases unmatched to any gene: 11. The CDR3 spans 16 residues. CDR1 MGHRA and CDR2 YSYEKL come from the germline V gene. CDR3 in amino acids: CASSQGGWGLAGTQYF. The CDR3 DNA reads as TGCGCCAGCAGCCAAGGGGGGTGGGGACTAGCAGGAACGCAGTATTTT.

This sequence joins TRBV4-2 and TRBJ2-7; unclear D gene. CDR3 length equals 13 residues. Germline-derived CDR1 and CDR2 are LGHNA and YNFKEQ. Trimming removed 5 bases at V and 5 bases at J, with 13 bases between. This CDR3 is CASSFRLSDEQYF. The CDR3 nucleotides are TGTGCCAGCAGCTTCCGCCTTTCGGACGAGCAGTACTTC.

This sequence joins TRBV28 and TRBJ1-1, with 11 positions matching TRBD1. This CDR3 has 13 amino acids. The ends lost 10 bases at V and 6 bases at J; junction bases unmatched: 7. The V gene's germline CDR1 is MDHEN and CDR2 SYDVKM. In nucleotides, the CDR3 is TGTGCCATTCGGACAGGGGGCCCGGCTGAAGCTTTCTTT. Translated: CAIRTGGPAEAFF.

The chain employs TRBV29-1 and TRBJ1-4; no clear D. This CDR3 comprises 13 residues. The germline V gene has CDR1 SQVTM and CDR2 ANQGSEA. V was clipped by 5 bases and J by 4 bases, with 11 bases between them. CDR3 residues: CSVSGYSNEKLFF. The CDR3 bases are TGCAGCGTTTCAGGATACAGTAATGAAAAACTGTTTTTT.